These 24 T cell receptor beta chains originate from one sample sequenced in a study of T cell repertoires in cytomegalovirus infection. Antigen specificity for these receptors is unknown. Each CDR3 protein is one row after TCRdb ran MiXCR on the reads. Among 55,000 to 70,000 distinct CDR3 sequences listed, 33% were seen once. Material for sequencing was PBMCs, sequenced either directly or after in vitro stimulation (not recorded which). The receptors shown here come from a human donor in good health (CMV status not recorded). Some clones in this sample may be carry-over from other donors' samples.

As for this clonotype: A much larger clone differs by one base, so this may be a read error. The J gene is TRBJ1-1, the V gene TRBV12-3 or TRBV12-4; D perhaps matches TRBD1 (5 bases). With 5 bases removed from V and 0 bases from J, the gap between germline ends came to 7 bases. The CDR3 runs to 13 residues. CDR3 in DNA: TGTGCCAGCAGTACGGGGCTGAACACTGAAGCTTTCTTT. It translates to CASSTGLNTEAFF.

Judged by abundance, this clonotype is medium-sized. The CDR3 nucleotides read TGTGCCAGCAGTTTCCCGGGCGGCGTTTCTCCGGGACAGGGTAGCTACAATGAGCAGTTCTTC. Its protein product is CASSFPGGVSPGQGSYNEQFF. The rearrangement links TRBV28 to TRBJ2-1; 9 bases map to TRBD1. The V gene end was trimmed by 3 bases and the J gene end by 3 bases; junction bases not matched to a gene: 21. Germline V gene data show CDR1 as MDHEN and CDR2 as SYDVKM. The CDR3 sequence is 21 residues long.

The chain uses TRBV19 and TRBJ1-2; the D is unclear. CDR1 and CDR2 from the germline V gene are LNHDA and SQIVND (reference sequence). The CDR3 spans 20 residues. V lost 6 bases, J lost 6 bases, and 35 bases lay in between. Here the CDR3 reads CASRPQPDDYLVLRLNGYTF. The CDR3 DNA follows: TGTGCCAGTAGGCCCCAACCCGACGATTACCTCGTTCTCCGACTGAATGGCTACACCTTC.

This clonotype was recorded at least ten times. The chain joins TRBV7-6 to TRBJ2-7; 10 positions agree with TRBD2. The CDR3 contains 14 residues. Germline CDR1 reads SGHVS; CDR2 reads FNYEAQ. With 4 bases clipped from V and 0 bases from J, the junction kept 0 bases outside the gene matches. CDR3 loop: CASSSSGGSYEQYF. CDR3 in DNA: TGTGCCAGCAGCTCTAGCGGGGGCTCCTACGAGCAGTACTTC.

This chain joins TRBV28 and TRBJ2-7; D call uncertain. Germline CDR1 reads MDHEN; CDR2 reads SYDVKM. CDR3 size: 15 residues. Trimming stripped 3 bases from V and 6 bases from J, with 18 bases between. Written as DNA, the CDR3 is TGTGCCAGCAGTTTCCACGTCGGCCTGGTGGTCGAGCAGTACTTC. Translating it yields CASSFHVGLVVEQYF.

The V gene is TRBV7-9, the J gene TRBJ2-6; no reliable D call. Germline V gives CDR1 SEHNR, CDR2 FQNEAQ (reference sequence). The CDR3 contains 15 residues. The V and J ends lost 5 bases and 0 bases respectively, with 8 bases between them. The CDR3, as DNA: TGTGCCAGCAGCCACAGCCTCTCTGGGGCCAACGTCCTGACTTTC. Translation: CASSHSLSGANVLTF. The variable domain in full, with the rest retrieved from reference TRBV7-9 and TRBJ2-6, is DTGVSQNPRHKITKRGQNVTFRCDPISEHNRLYWYRQTLGQGPEFLTYFQNEAQLEKSRLLSDRFSAERPKGSFSTLEIQRTEQGDSAMYLCASSHSLSGANVLTFGAGSRLTVL.

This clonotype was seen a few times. The CDR3 region is CASSLAPTSRGADTQYF. As DNA, the CDR3 is TGTGCCAGCAGCTTAGCCCCTACTAGTCGAGGAGCAGATACGCAGTATTTT. This rearrangement joins TRBV7-2 to TRBJ2-3; D perhaps matches TRBD2 (5 bases). V was shortened by 0 bases and J by 4 bases, with 17 bases between the two germline ends. The CDR3 consists of 17 residues. The V gene's germline CDR1 is SGHTA and CDR2 FQGNSA.

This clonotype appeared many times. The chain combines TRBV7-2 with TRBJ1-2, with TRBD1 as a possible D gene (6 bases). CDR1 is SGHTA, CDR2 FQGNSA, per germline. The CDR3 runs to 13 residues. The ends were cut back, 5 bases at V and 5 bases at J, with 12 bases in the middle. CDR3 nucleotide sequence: TGTGCCAGCAGCCCAGGGGATAGTTATGGCTACACCTTC. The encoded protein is CASSPGDSYGYTF.

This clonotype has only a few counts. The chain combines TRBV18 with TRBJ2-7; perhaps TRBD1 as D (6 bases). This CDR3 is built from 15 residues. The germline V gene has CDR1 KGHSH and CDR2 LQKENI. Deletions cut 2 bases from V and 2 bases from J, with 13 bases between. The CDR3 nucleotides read TGTGCCAGCTCACCAACCAGGGGAAGGCCCTACGAGCAGTACTTC. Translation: CASSPTRGRPYEQYF.

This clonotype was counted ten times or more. For the CDR3, the DNA is TGTGCCAGCAGTTACCGGTCGGGCATTAGCTCCTACGAGCAGTACTTC. Residues: CASSYRSGISSYEQYF. This rearrangement joins TRBV6-2 or TRBV6-3 to TRBJ2-7; D gene unclear. In germline, CDR1 is MNHEY, CDR2 SVGEGT. The V gene lost 2 bases and the J gene lost 0 bases, with 14 bases spanning the gap. There are 16 residues in the CDR3.

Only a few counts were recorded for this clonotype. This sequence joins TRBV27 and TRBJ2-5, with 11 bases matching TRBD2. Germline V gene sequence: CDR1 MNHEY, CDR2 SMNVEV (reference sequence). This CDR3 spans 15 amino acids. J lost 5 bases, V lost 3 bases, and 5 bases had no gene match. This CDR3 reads CASSLRASGGETQYF. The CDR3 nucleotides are TGTGCCAGCAGTTTGCGAGCTAGCGGGGGGGAGACCCAGTACTTC.

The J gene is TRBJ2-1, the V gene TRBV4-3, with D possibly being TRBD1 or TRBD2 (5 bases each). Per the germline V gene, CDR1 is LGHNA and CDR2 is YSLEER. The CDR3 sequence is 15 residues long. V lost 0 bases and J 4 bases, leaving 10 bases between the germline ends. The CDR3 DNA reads TGCGCCAGCAGCCAAGAGGGGGTTCGGTACAATGAGCAGTTCTTC. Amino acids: CASSQEGVRYNEQFF.

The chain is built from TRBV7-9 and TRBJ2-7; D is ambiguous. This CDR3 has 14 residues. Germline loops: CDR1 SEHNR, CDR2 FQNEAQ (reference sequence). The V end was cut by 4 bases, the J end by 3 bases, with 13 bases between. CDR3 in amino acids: CASSSDGAFYEQYF. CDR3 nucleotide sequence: TGTGCCAGCAGCTCGGACGGAGCTTTCTACGAGCAGTACTTC.

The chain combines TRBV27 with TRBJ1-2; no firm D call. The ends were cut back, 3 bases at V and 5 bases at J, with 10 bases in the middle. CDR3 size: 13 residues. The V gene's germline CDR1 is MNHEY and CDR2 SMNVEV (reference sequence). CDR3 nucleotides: TGTGCCAGCAGTTTCGCCCAGGAGTATGGCTACACCTTC. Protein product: CASSFAQEYGYTF.

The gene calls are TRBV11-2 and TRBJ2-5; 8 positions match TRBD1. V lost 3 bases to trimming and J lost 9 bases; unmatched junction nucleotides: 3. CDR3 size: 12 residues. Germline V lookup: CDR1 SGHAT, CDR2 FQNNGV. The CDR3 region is CASSLDRVPQYF. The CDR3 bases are TGTGCCAGCAGCTTGGACAGGGTACCCCAGTACTTC.

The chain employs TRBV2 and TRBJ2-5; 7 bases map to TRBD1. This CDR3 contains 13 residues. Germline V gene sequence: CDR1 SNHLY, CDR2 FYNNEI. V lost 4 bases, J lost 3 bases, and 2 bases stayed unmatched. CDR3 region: CASSGDSKETQYF. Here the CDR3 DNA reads TGTGCCAGCAGTGGGGACAGTAAAGAGACCCAGTACTTC.

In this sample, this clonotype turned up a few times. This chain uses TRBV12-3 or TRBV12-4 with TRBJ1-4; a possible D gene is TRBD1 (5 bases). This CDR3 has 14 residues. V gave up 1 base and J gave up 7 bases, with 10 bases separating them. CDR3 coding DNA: TGTGCCAGCAGTTTAGGGGGGGGAGGTGAAAAACTGTTTTTT. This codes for CASSLGGGGEKLFF.

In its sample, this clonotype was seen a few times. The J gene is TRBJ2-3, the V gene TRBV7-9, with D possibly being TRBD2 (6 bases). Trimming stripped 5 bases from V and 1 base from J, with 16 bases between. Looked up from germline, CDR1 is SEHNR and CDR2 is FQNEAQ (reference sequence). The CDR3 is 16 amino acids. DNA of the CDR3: TGTGCCAGCAGCCCCAAGGGTGGCGGGGGCACAGATACGCAGTATTTT. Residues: CASSPKGGGGTDTQYF.

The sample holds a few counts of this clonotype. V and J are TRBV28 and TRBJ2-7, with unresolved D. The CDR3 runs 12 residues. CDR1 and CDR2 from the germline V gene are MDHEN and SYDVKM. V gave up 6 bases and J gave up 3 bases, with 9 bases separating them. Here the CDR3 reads CASSPGRYEQYF. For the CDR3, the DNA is TGTGCCAGCAGCCCCGGGCGCTACGAGCAGTACTTC.

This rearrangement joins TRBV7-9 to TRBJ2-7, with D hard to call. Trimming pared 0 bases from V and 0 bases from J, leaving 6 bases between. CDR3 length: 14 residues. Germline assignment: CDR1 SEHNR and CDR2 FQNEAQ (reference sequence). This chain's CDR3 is CASSLARNSYEQYF. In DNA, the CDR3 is TGTGCCAGCAGCTTAGCACGGAACTCCTACGAGCAGTACTTC.

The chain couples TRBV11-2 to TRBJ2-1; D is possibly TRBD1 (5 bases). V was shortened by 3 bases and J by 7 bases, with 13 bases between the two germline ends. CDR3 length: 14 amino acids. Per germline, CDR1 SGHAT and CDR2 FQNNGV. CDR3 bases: TGTGCCAGCAGCTTGGGGATACCAGGGAATGAGCAGTTCTTC. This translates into CASSLGIPGNEQFF.

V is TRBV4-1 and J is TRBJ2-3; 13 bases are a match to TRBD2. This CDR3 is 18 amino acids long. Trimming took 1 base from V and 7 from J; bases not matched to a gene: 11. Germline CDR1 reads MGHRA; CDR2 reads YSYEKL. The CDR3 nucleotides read TGCGCCAGCAGCCAAGGTCCAGCGACTAGCGGGGGGTCGAATACGCAGTATTTT. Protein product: CASSQGPATSGGSNTQYF.

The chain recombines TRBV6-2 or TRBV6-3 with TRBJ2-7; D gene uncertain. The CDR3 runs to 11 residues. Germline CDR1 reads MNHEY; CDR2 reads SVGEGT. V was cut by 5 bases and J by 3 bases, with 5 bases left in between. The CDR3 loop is CASSRVYEQYF. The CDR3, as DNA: TGTGCCAGCAGTAGGGTCTACGAGCAGTACTTC.

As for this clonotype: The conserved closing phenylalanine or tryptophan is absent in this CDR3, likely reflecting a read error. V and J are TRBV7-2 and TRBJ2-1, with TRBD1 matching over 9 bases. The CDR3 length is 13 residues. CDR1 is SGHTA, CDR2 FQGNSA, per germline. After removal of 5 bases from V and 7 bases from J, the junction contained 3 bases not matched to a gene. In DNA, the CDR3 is TGTGCCAGCAGCCAGGGACAGGGTAATGAGCAGTTCTTA. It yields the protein CASSQGQGNEQFL.